The TCR beta chain described here comes from a study of OX40 agonist ivuxolimab in advanced cancers. Some clones are missing from TCRdb's copy, which holds only in-frame ones; the method was immunoSEQ multiplex PCR. The sample includes roughly 90,000 clones, 70% to 90% seen only once; the top ten take just under 0.8%. V was shortened by 5 bases and J by 5 bases, with 28 bases between the two germline ends. Germline CDR1 SGHTA, CDR2 FQGNSA. This CDR3 is 19 amino acids long. This sequence was found in an adult with an advanced solid tumor such as melanoma, head and neck, liver or kidney cancer. The rearrangement links TRBV7-2 to TRBJ2-1; D assignment may be TRBD1 or TRBD2 (5 bases each). This sample comprised CD4+ or CD8+ T cells sorted from blood, obtained in a trial of the OX40 agonist ivuxolimab. The CDR3 region has the DNA TGTGCCAGCAGCCCGGTAGTGGGACCCCGTGGCCCCATTAACAATGAGCAGTTCTTC. Protein: CASSPVVGPRGPINNEQFF.